This T cell receptor (beta chain) was observed in a study of chemoradiotherapy in HPV16-positive cancers. With respect to this clone: Its antigen is not identified.

Findings and limits, study-wide: During treatment, candidate HPV-specific clones and E7-related motifs expanded in tumor. Only a couple of HPV16-positive patients supplied the functional HPV-specificity definition.

Assay used: immunoSEQ multiplex PCR; TCRdb lists only in-frame clones, some missing. This table has about 11,000 clones, 75% appearing once. Germline CDR1 SGHNT, CDR2 YYREEE (reference sequence). Deletions cut 0 bases from V and 5 bases from J, with 11 bases between. This CDR3 spans 14 amino acids. The receptor was isolated from a human donor with HPV-associated anogenital cancer. Sample collection was performed from a patient who underwent chemoradiotherapy. This chain links TRBV5-4 with TRBJ1-1; D gene ambiguous. CDR3 residues: CASSLEGFGTEAFF. CDR3 DNA sequence: TGTGCCAGCAGCTTGGAAGGGTTTGGGACTGAAGCTTTCTTT.